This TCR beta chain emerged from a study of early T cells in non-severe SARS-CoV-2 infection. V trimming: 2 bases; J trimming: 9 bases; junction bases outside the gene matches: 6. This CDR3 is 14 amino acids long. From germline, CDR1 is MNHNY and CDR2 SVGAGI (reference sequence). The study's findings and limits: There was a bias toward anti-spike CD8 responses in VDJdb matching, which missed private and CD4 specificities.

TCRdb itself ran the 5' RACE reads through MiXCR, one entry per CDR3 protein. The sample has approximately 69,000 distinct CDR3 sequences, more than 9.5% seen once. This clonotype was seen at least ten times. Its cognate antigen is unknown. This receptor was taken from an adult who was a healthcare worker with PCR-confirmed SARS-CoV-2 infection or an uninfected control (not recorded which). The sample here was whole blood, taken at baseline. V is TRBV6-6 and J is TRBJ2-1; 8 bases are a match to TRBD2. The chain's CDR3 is CASSYPTAGAEQFF. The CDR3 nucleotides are TGTGCCAGCAGTTACCCCACAGCGGGAGCTGAGCAGTTCTTC.